This passage covers 23 T cell receptor beta chains from one sample sequenced in a study of T cell responses to AZD1222 COVID-19 vaccine. Libraries were prepared by immunoSEQ multiplex PCR; TCRdb keeps only in-frame clonotypes and omits some of them. The profile shows more than 150,000 clones, approximately 93% of them singletons. The sample in question was peripheral blood, obtained 28 days after the second AZD1222 dose. All receptors derive from an adult who received the AZD1222 COVID-19 vaccine.

This chain connects TRBV6-5 to TRBJ2-3; 7 bases map to TRBD2. This CDR3 has 12 amino acids. Germline V gene data show CDR1 as MNHEY and CDR2 as SVGAGI. V gave up 10 bases and J gave up 8 bases; unmatched junction bases: 9. In DNA form, the CDR3 reads TGTGCCACCTCAGAATGGGGGGGTACGCAGTATTTT. This sequence encodes CATSEWGGTQYF.

The chain employs TRBV7-2 and TRBJ1-1, with D perhaps TRBD1 (5 bases). V lost 5 bases to trimming and J lost 1 base, with 14 bases between them. The CDR3 is made up of 15 amino acids. CDR1 SGHTA and CDR2 FQGNSA come from the germline V gene. The CDR3 sequence is CASSARDGSNTEAFF. The CDR3, as DNA: TGTGCCAGCAGCGCCCGGGACGGATCGAACACTGAAGCTTTCTTT.

DNA for the CDR3: TGTGCCAGCAGCAACATCCCTGGCGGGTGGCAGTACTTC. It translates to CASSNIPGGWQYF. V is TRBV28 and J is TRBJ2-7; weak D call: TRBD2 (5 bases). Germline CDR1 is MDHEN and CDR2 is SYDVKM. V lost 6 bases, J lost 9 bases, and 18 bases lay in between. The CDR3 is 13 amino acids.

The chain joins TRBV7-3 to TRBJ2-1; D unclear. Trimming cost V 2 bases and J 4 bases, with 12 bases left between them. The CDR3 is made up of 15 amino acids. From germline, CDR1 is SGHTA and CDR2 FQGTGA. The CDR3 protein is CASSLGPLGYNEQFF. The CDR3 region has the DNA TGTGCCAGCAGCTTAGGTCCTCTGGGATACAATGAGCAGTTCTTC.

This chain uses TRBV11-2 with TRBJ2-3; 8 nucleotides line up with TRBD2. The CDR3 is 17 amino acids. V trimming: 1 base; J trimming: 5 bases; junction bases outside the gene matches: 11. Germline V gives CDR1 SGHAT, CDR2 FQNNGV. The CDR3 nucleotides read TGTGCCAGCAGCTTAGCCGGTGGGCGGGAGGTTAAAGATACGCAGTATTTT. Translated: CASSLAGGREVKDTQYF.

The chain recombines TRBV14 with TRBJ2-1; 12 positions agree with TRBD2. V lost 2 bases, J lost 10 bases, and 9 bases stayed unmatched. CDR1 and CDR2 from the germline V gene are SGHDN and FVKESK. The CDR3 is made up of 16 amino acids. The CDR3 loop reads CASSQPGTSGFGEQFF. CDR3 nucleotide sequence: TGTGCCAGCAGCCAACCCGGGACTAGCGGGTTTGGGGAGCAGTTCTTC.

V and J are TRBV5-4 and TRBJ2-7, with 7 positions matching TRBD2. Germline CDR1 and CDR2: SGHNT and YYREEE (reference sequence). After removal of 4 bases from V and 1 base from J, the junction contained 8 bases not matched to a gene. The CDR3 is 15 residues long. Here the CDR3 DNA reads TGTGCCAGCAGCGATAAAGCGGGGCGGTCCTACGAGCAGTACTTC. It codes for CASSDKAGRSYEQYF.

This clone was picked up a small number of times. V usage is TRBV5-4 and J usage is TRBJ2-2, with D perhaps matching TRBD2 (6 bases). The germline V gene has CDR1 SGHNT and CDR2 YYREEE (reference sequence). Trimming took off 3 bases at V and 0 bases at J, with 15 bases between the two ends. CDR3 length: 17 residues. The CDR3 reads CASSSGGAMTNTGELFF. CDR3 coding DNA: TGTGCCAGCAGCTCCGGCGGGGCGATGACGAACACCGGGGAGCTGTTTTTT. The whole variable domain, filled in from reference TRBV5-4 and TRBJ2-2, reads ETGVTQSPTHLIKTRGQQVTLRCSSQSGHNTVSWYQQALGQGPQFIFQYYREEENGRGNFPPRFSGLQFPNYSSELNVNALELDDSALYLCASSSGGAMTNTGELFFGEGSRLTVL.

The chain has TRBV9 and TRBJ2-2; possibly TRBD1 or TRBD2 for D (6 bases each). Per the germline V gene, CDR1 is SGDLS and CDR2 is YYNGEE. The CDR3 has 17 amino acids. V lost 6 bases and J 3 bases, leaving 21 bases between the germline ends. CDR3 sequence reads: CASTSAGGGAYTGELFF. CDR3 nucleotide sequence: TGTGCCAGCACCTCAGCCGGAGGGGGAGCCTACACCGGGGAGCTGTTTTTT.

The genes are TRBV4-1 and TRBJ2-1; D is possibly TRBD2 (5 bases). The CDR3 spans 13 residues. Germline CDR1 is MGHRA and CDR2 is YSYEKL. V was trimmed by 1 base and J by 8 bases, leaving 9 bases between them. CDR3 in DNA: TGCGCCAGCAGCCAAGGACTATCCCATGAGCAGTTCTTC. Translation: CASSQGLSHEQFF.

The V call is TRBV5-1, the J call TRBJ1-3, with unresolved D. Between the trimmed V and J ends, which lost 3 bases and 0 bases, there was a span of 4 bases. The CDR3 totals 13 residues. CDR1 is SGHRS, CDR2 YFSETQ, per germline. The CDR3: CASSSTSGNTIYF. The CDR3 DNA follows: TGCGCCAGCAGCTCAACCTCTGGAAACACCATATATTTT.

V is TRBV28 and J is TRBJ1-5; D is ambiguous. V dropped 3 bases and J dropped 3 bases, with 3 bases sitting between them. In germline, CDR1 is MDHEN, CDR2 SYDVKM. The CDR3 extends over 12 amino acids. The CDR3 spells CASSFPNQPQHF. The CDR3 region has the DNA TGTGCCAGCAGTTTCCCCAATCAGCCCCAGCATTTT.

The V gene is TRBV24-1, the J gene TRBJ2-7; 12 bases map to TRBD2. The CDR3 has 16 residues. The trim removed 4 bases at V and 2 bases at J, leaving 5 bases unmatched. Germline lookup yields CDR1 KGHDR and CDR2 SFDVKD. Here the CDR3 reads CATSDLAGGDPYEQYF. CDR3 DNA sequence: TGTGCCACCAGTGACCTAGCGGGAGGGGACCCCTACGAGCAGTACTTC.

The CDR3 spells CASRDQNEQFF. As DNA, the CDR3 is TGTGCCAGCAGGGACCAAAATGAGCAGTTCTTC. The chain couples TRBV6-4 to TRBJ2-1; D uncertain. V was trimmed by 6 bases and J by 7 bases, leaving 7 bases between them. In germline, CDR1 is MRHNA, CDR2 SNTAGT. This CDR3 is 11 amino acids long.

This clone occurred once. J is TRBJ2-7 and V is TRBV10-3, with a possible D match to TRBD1 (6 bases). Germline V CDR1 and CDR2: ENHRY, SYGVKD. CDR3 size: 12 residues. V lost 8 bases and J lost 4, with 12 bases in between. CDR3 nucleotide sequence: TGTGCCATCCGGACAGTGCAATACGAGCAGTACTTC. This gives the protein CAIRTVQYEQYF.

This chain connects TRBV7-8 to TRBJ1-2; D is unclear. The germline V and J ends were trimmed by 1 base and 4 bases, with 7 bases remaining between them. Germline V gene data show CDR1 as SGHVS and CDR2 as FQNEAQ. The CDR3 spans 13 residues. CDR3 in DNA: TGTGCCAGCAGCTTAGGAGGGTCCTATGGCTACACCTTC. Translation: CASSLGGSYGYTF.

J is TRBJ1-6 and V is TRBV10-3, with D possibly TRBD1 on 5 matching bases. The CDR3 spans 15 residues. Trimming left V 4 bases short and J 8 bases short, with 15 bases between. Germline loops: CDR1 ENHRY, CDR2 SYGVKD. The CDR3 DNA follows: TGTGCCATCAGTGGACCTGGGACGGCTGATTCACCCCTCCACTTT. Translation: CAISGPGTADSPLHF.

A single count supports this clone. V gene TRBV2 combines with J gene TRBJ2-3; D may be TRBD1 (5 bases). This CDR3 comprises 13 residues. CDR1 is SNHLY, CDR2 FYNNEI, per germline. Trimming removed 10 bases at V and 0 bases at J, with 11 bases between. CDR3 sequence: CATSQESTDTQYF. The CDR3 DNA follows: TGTGCCACCTCACAGGAAAGCACAGATACGCAGTATTTT. The full variable domain, in which reference TRBV2 and TRBJ2-3 provide the parts outside the CDR3, is EPEVTQTPSHQVTQMGQEVILRCVPISNHLYFYWYRQILGQKVEFLVSFYNNEISEKSEIFDDQFSVERPDGSNFTLKIRSTKLEDSAMYFCATSQESTDTQYFGPGTRLTVL.

J is TRBJ2-5 and V is TRBV11-3; no clear D gene. CDR3 length equals 14 residues. Trimming removed 1 base at V and 2 bases at J, with 8 bases between. The germline V gene has CDR1 SGHNT and CDR2 YENEEA. CDR3 region: CASSLGPLQETQYF. In DNA, the CDR3 is TGTGCCAGCAGCTTAGGGCCACTACAAGAGACCCAGTACTTC.

The chain carries TRBV25-1 and TRBJ2-7; D gene unclear. Germline lookup yields CDR1 MGHDK and CDR2 SYGVNS. V was pared by 4 bases and J by 3 bases, with 4 bases between. The CDR3 extends over 11 amino acids. DNA of the CDR3: TGTGCCAGCAGTGGGGGCTACGAGCAGTACTTC. Translating gives CASSGGYEQYF.

The CDR3: CASSILTGNTIYF. Here the CDR3 DNA reads TGTGCCTCCAGCATACTCACTGGAAACACCATATATTTT. The chain is built from TRBV6-5 and TRBJ1-3; D is ambiguous. CDR1 and CDR2 (germline): MNHEY, SVGAGI. Trimming removed 11 bases from V and 2 bases from J, with 13 bases in between. The CDR3 sequence is 13 residues long.

In the case of this clone: Sequence at one end of the junction differs from germline and may be a read error. V is TRBV11-2 and J is TRBJ1-1, with a possible D match to TRBD1 (5 bases). Germline values: CDR1 SGHAT, CDR2 FQNNGV. This CDR3 region has 14 residues. The CDR3 nucleotides read TGTGCCAGCAGCTCGCAGGGAGGGGCGTCTCTTCATTTTTTT. Translated: CASSSQGGASLHFF.

The chain has TRBV6-2 or TRBV6-3 and TRBJ2-3; either TRBD1 or TRBD2 may fit D (5 bases each). This CDR3 has 13 residues. The V end lost 0 bases, the J end lost 5 bases, and 6 bases lay between the germline ends. Per the germline V gene, CDR1 is MNHEY and CDR2 is SVGEGT. The CDR3 DNA reads as TGTGCCAGCAGTTACTCGAGGGGAGATACGCAGTATTTT. Translation gives CASSYSRGDTQYF.